The 10 T cell receptor beta chains below all came from one sample that was sequenced in a study of regulatory T cells in long-lasting Graves disease. Time point in this sample: persistent/refractory GD, antithyroid drugs over 5 years with positive TRAb. RNA extracted from PBMCs served as the sequencing template. Assembly of TCR beta libraries relied on iRepertoire HTBI primers together with Arm-PCR of CDR3 regions. TCRdb recomputed calls from the multiplex PCR reads with MiXCR, one row per CDR3 protein. The data contain about 660,000 distinct CDR3 sequences, about 32% of them singletons. Sequenced here: peripheral blood mononuclear cells (PBMCs), sampled when the disease was refractory, from a patient treated with antithyroid drugs. The receptors shown here come from a female donor with Graves disease.

This clonotype was found a few times. This chain joins TRBV2 and TRBJ1-1; no clear D. The CDR3 is 12 amino acids. V lost 2 bases and J lost 5, with 6 bases in between. The germline gives CDR1 SNHLY, CDR2 FYNNEI. CDR3 coding DNA: TGTGCCAGCAGTGAACAATTGACTGAAGCTTTCTTT. It yields the protein CASSEQLTEAFF.

This chain joins TRBV12-3 or TRBV12-4 and TRBJ1-1, with 9 bases fitting TRBD1. J was trimmed by 1 base and V by 5 bases; bases with no gene match: 11. The length of the CDR3 is 17 residues. Here the CDR3 reads CASSRLRDRVGNTEAFF. The CDR3 DNA sequence: TGTGCCAGCAGTAGACTCCGGGACAGGGTTGGGAACACTGAAGCTTTCTTT.

A few counts support this clonotype. The chain carries TRBV6-1 and TRBJ2-2; 10 positions agree with TRBD1. This CDR3 is built from 15 residues. With 3 bases clipped from V and 7 bases from J, the junction kept 5 bases outside the gene matches. The germline CDR1 and CDR2 sequences are MNHNS and SASEGT. CDR3 bases: TGTGCCAGCAGTGACTTAGACAGGGGGCTCGGGGAGCTGTTTTTT. The encoded protein is CASSDLDRGLGELFF.

This clonotype occurred a few times. This sequence joins TRBV20-1 and TRBJ2-5; 9 nucleotides match TRBD2. V shed 6 bases and J 0 bases; nucleotides not matched to a gene: 5. Germline CDR1 and CDR2: DFQATT and SNEGSKA (reference sequence). This CDR3 is built from 14 residues. CDR3 nucleotides: TGCAGTGCCGCTAGCGGGGAAGACCAAGAGACCCAGTACTTC. Translated: CSAASGEDQETQYF.

The gene calls are TRBV5-1 and TRBJ1-4; D may be TRBD1 (5 bases). The V end was cut by 4 bases, the J end by 1 base, with 17 bases between. The germline V gene encodes CDR1 SGHRS and CDR2 YFSETQ. This CDR3 contains 17 residues. CDR3 amino acids: CASSATGEIGTNEKLFF. CDR3 nucleotide sequence: TGCGCCAGCAGCGCCACAGGAGAGATAGGAACTAATGAAAAACTGTTTTTT. The full variable domain, rest sourced from reference TRBV5-1 and TRBJ1-4, is KAGVTQTPRYLIKTRGQQVTLSCSPISGHRSVSWYQQTPGQGLQFLFEYFSETQRNKGNFPGRFSGRQFSNSRSEMNVSTLELGDSALYLCASSATGEIGTNEKLFFGSGTQLSVL.

This rearrangement joins TRBV6-1 to TRBJ1-1; tentatively, D is TRBD1 (6 bases). The V end lost 8 bases, the J end lost 3 bases, and 7 bases lay between the germline ends. This CDR3 has 11 amino acids. In germline, CDR1 is MNHNS, CDR2 SASEGT. CDR3 sequence: CASQGHTEAFF. Here the CDR3 DNA reads TGTGCCAGCCAGGGGCACACTGAAGCTTTCTTT.

This rearrangement joins TRBV5-1 to TRBJ1-1; 10 nucleotides line up with TRBD1. Germline V gene sequence: CDR1 SGHRS, CDR2 YFSETQ. The CDR3 contains 17 residues. J lost 7 bases, V lost 4 bases, and 16 bases had no gene match. In DNA form, the CDR3 reads TGCGCCAGCAGCCTATGGACAGGGGGGGGCGCGGGAAATGAAGCTTTCTTT. Residues: CASSLWTGGGAGNEAFF.

In its sample, this clonotype was seen many times. The rearrangement uses TRBV12-3 or TRBV12-4 and TRBJ1-2; no clear D. This CDR3 region has 13 residues. V was pared by 3 bases and J by 5 bases, with 10 bases between. The CDR3 spells CASSLRVGYGYTF. The CDR3, as DNA: TGTGCCAGCAGTTTGAGGGTAGGGTATGGCTACACCTTC.

V is TRBV5-1 and J is TRBJ2-7, with D possibly called TRBD1 or TRBD2 (6 bases each). The ends were cut back, 0 bases at V and 5 bases at J, with 15 bases in the middle. Germline CDR1 and CDR2: SGHRS and YFSETQ. This CDR3 comprises 15 residues. CDR3 residues: CASSLEGGFSNEQYF. The CDR3 nucleotides are TGCGCCAGCAGCTTGGAGGGGGGCTTCTCGAACGAGCAGTACTTC.

The chain employs TRBV5-1 and TRBJ1-1; 9 bases are a match to TRBD1. With 1 base clipped from V and 5 bases from J, the junction kept 12 bases outside the gene matches. CDR3 length equals 17 residues. CDR1 is SGHRS, CDR2 YFSETQ, per germline. The CDR3 DNA sequence: TGCGCCAGCAGCTTGCTAGGGACAGGGACGAGAGCAACTGAAGCTTTCTTT. As protein: CASSLLGTGTRATEAFF.